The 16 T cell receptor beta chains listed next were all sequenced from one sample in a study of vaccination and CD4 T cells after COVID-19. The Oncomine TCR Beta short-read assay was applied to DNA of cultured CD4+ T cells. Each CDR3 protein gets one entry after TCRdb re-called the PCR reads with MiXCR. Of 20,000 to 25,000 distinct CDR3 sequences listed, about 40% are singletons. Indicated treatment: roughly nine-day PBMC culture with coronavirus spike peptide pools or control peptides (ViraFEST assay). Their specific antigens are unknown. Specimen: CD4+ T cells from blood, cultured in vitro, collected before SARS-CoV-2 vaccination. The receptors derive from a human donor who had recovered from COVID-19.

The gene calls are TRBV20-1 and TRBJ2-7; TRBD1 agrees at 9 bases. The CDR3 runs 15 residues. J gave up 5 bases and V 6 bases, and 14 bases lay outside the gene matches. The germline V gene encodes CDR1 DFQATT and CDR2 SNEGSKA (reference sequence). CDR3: CSAIGLVGQGNEQYF. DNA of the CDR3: TGCAGTGCGATAGGTCTTGTTGGACAGGGGAACGAGCAGTACTTC.

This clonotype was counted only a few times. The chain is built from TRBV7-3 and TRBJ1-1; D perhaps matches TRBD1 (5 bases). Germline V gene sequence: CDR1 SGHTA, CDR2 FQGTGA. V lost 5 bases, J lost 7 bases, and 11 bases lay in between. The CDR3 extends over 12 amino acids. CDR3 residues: CASSQGLGEAFF. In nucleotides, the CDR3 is TGTGCCAGCAGCCAGGGATTGGGTGAAGCTTTCTTT.

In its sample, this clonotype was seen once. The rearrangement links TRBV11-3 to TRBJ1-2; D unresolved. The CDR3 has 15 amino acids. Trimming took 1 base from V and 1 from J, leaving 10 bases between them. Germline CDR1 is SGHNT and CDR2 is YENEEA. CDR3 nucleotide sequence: TGTGCCAGCAGCTTAGTGGGAAATCGTAACTATGGCTACACCTTC. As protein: CASSLVGNRNYGYTF.

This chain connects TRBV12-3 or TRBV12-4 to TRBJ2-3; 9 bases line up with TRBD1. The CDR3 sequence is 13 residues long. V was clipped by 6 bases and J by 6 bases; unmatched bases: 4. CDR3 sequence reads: CASRGQGRDTQYF. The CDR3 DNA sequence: TGTGCCAGCAGAGGACAGGGGAGGGATACGCAGTATTTT.

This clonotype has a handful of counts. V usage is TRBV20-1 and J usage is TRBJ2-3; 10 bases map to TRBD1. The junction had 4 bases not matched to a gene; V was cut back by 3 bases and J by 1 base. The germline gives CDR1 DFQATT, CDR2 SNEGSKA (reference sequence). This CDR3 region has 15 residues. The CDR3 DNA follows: TGCAGTGCTAGCGGACAGGGGGGAGGCACAGATACGCAGTATTTT. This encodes CSASGQGGGTDTQYF.

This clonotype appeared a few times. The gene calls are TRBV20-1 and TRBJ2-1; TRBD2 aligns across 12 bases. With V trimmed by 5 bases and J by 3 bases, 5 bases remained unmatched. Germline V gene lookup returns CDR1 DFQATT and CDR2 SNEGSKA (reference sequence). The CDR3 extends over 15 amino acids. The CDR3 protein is CSAPLAGGHYNEQFF. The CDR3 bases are TGCAGTGCTCCTCTAGCGGGGGGGCACTACAATGAGCAGTTCTTC.

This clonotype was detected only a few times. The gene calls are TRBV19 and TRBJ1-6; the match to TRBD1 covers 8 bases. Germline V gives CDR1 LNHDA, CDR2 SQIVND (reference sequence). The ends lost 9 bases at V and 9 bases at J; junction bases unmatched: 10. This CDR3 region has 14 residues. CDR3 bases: TGTGCCAGCCAGGGAGACAGGGGTGGTTCACCCCTCCACTTT. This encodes CASQGDRGGSPLHF. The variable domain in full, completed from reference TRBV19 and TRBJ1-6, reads DGGITQSPKYLFRKEGQNVTLSCEQNLNHDAMYWYRQDPGQGLRLIYYSQIVNDFQKGDIAEGYSVSREKKESFPLTVTSAQKNPTAFYLCASQGDRGGSPLHFGNGTRLTVT.

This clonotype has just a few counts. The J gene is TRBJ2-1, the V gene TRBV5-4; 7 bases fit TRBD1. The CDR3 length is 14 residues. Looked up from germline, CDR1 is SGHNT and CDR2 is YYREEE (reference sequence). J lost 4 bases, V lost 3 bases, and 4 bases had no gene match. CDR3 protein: CASSSMTGYNEQFF. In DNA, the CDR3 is TGTGCCAGCAGCTCCATGACAGGGTACAATGAGCAGTTCTTC.

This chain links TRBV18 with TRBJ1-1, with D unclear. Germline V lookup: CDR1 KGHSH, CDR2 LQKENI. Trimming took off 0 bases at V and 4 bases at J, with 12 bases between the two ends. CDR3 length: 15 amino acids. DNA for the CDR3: TGTGCCAGCTCACCACCGGTGGGCCTGGGCACTGAAGCTTTCTTT. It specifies CASSPPVGLGTEAFF.

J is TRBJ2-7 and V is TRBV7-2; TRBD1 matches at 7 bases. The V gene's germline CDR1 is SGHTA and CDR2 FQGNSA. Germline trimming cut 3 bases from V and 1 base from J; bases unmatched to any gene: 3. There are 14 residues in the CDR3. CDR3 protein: CASSFKTGSYEQYF. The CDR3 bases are TGTGCCAGCAGCTTTAAGACAGGGTCCTACGAGCAGTACTTC. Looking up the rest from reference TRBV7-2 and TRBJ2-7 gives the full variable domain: GAGVSQSPSNKVTEKGKDVELRCDPISGHTALYWYRQSLGQGLEFLIYFQGNSAPDKSGLPSDRFSAERTGGSVSTLTIQRTQQEDSAVYLCASSFKTGSYEQYFGPGTRLTVT.

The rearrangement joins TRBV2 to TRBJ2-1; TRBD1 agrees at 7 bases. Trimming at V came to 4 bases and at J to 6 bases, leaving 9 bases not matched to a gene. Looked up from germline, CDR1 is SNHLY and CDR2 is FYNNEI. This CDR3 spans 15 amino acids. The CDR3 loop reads CASSAMTGFGNEQFF. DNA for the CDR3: TGTGCCAGCAGTGCAATGACAGGGTTCGGCAATGAGCAGTTCTTC.

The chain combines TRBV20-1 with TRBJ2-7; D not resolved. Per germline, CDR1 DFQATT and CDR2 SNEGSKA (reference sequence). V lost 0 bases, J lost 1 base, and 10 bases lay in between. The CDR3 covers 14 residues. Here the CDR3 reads CSARDNGESYEQYF. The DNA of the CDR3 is TGCAGTGCTAGAGATAATGGGGAATCCTACGAGCAGTACTTC.

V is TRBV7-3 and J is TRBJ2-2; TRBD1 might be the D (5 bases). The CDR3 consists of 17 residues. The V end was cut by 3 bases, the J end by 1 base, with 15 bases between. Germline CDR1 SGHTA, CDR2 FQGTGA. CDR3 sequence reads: CASSLSPRTLNTGELFF. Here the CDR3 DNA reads TGTGCCAGCAGCTTGAGCCCCCGGACATTGAACACCGGGGAGCTGTTTTTT.

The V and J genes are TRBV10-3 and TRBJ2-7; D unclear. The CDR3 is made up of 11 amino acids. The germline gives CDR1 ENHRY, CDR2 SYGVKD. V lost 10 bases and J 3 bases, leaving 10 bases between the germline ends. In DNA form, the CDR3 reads TGTGCCACTCGGAACTTCTACGAGCAGTACTTC. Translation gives CATRNFYEQYF.

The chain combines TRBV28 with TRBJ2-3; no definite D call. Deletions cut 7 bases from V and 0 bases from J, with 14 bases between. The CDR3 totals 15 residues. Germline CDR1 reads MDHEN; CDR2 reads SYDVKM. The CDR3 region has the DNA TGTGCCAGCACCGTCAACAGACGGAGCACAGATACGCAGTATTTT. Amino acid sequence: CASTVNRRSTDTQYF.

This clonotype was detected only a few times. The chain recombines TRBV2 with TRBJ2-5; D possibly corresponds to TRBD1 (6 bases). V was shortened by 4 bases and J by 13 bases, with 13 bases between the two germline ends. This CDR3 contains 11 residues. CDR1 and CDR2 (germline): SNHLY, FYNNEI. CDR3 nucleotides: TGTGCCAGCAGTGTTATGTCAGGGGTGTACTTC. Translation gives CASSVMSGVYF.